A single sample is the source of the 22 T cell receptor beta chains below, sequenced in a study of blood T cell repertoires in COVID-19. TCRdb's copy holds only in-frame clones and misses some; the assay was immunoSEQ multiplex PCR. The table has about 310,000 clones, around 91% seen once. Sequenced: peripheral blood. The source of these receptors is a woman aged 40 to 49 with COVID-19, enrolled during active disease.

V is TRBV6-6 and J is TRBJ1-2; D gene unclear. V lost 8 bases, J lost 8 bases, and 9 bases lay in between. In germline, CDR1 is MNHNY, CDR2 SVGAGI (reference sequence). The CDR3 has 10 residues. The CDR3 DNA sequence: TGTGCCAGCGAAGATGGCGGCTACACCTTC. Translation gives CASEDGGYTF.

The gene calls are TRBV27 and TRBJ1-4, with D hard to call. The germline V and J ends were trimmed by 3 bases and 7 bases, with 15 bases remaining between them. The CDR3 is 15 amino acids. Germline assignment: CDR1 MNHEY and CDR2 SMNVEV (reference sequence). CDR3 sequence reads: CASSFLSRGSEKLFF. As DNA, the CDR3 is TGTGCCAGCAGTTTCCTCTCCCGGGGTAGTGAAAAACTGTTTTTT. The whole variable domain, filled in from reference TRBV27 and TRBJ1-4, reads EAQVTQNPRYLITVTGKKLTVTCSQNMNHEYMSWYRQDPGLGLRQIYYSMNVEVTDKGDVPEGYKVSRKEKRNFPLILESPSPNQTSLYFCASSFLSRGSEKLFFGSGTQLSVL.

CDR3 nucleotides: TGTGCCAGCTCCCGGGACAAGAACACTGAAGCTTTCTTT. Its translation: CASSRDKNTEAFF. This chain links TRBV18 with TRBJ1-1, with D maybe TRBD1 (6 bases). The CDR3 sequence is 13 residues long. V lost 6 bases and J lost 1, with 9 bases in between. Germline V gene lookup returns CDR1 KGHSH and CDR2 LQKENI.

This chain joins TRBV4-3 and TRBJ2-5; 11 bases are shared with TRBD2. J gave up 4 bases and V 4 bases, and 11 bases lay outside the gene matches. CDR3 length equals 17 residues. Germline assignment: CDR1 LGHNA and CDR2 YSLEER. The CDR3 sequence: CASSPGGSGGAGETQYF. In DNA form, the CDR3 reads TGCGCCAGCAGCCCCGGGGGTAGCGGGGGGGCGGGAGAGACCCAGTACTTC.

V is TRBV28 and J is TRBJ1-2; D not resolved. Trimming shortened V by 6 bases and J by 8 bases, and 22 bases separated the two germline ends. The germline V gene encodes CDR1 MDHEN and CDR2 SYDVKM. The CDR3 sequence is 15 residues long. CDR3 sequence: CASRAPGYGREGYTF. The CDR3 coding sequence is TGTGCCAGCAGGGCCCCGGGATATGGAAGGGAAGGCTACACCTTC.

V and J are TRBV7-8 and TRBJ1-3; maybe TRBD1 (5 bases). V gave up 1 base and J gave up 2 bases, with 15 bases separating them. Germline loops: CDR1 SGHVS, CDR2 FQNEAQ. This CDR3 has 17 amino acids. The CDR3 sequence: CASSLDDQGRAGNTIYF. The CDR3 DNA is TGTGCCAGCAGCTTAGATGATCAGGGCAGGGCTGGAAACACCATATATTTT.

This chain uses TRBV14 with TRBJ1-5; D is unresolved. Trimming shortened V by 3 bases and J by 3 bases, and 12 bases separated the two germline ends. The CDR3 runs 15 residues. Germline V gene data show CDR1 as SGHDN and CDR2 as FVKESK. As DNA, the CDR3 is TGTGCCAGCAGCCAGTTTTCAGGTTACAATCAGCCCCAGCATTTT. It specifies CASSQFSGYNQPQHF.

This sequence joins TRBV7-8 and TRBJ1-2, with TRBD1 matching 8 bases. Germline V gene lookup returns CDR1 SGHVS and CDR2 FQNEAQ. The CDR3 contains 15 residues. After removal of 4 bases from V and 5 bases from J, the junction contained 9 bases not matched to a gene. The CDR3 region has the DNA TGTGCCAGCAGCTCCGCAGGGGGCTACGGGTATGGCTACACCTTC. Protein product: CASSSAGGYGYGYTF.

The J gene is TRBJ1-4, the V gene TRBV5-5, with TRBD1 matching 8 bases. Trimming removed 3 bases from V and 4 bases from J; junction bases left unmatched: 11. Germline assignment: CDR1 SGHKS and CDR2 YYEKEE (reference sequence). This CDR3 region has 17 residues. The DNA of the CDR3 is TGTGCCAGCAGCTCTGATATGGGACAGGAACATAATGAAAAACTGTTTTTT. The encoded protein is CASSSDMGQEHNEKLFF.

This clone was detected a few times. This chain links TRBV24-1 with TRBJ2-5, with 7 bases identical to TRBD1. The CDR3 extends over 15 amino acids. J was trimmed by 2 bases and V by 2 bases; bases with no gene match: 4. Germline lookup yields CDR1 KGHDR and CDR2 SFDVKD. The chain's CDR3 is CATSDYGTAQETQYF. The CDR3 region has the DNA TGTGCCACCAGTGATTACGGGACAGCTCAAGAGACCCAGTACTTC.

The chain is built from TRBV12-3 or TRBV12-4 and TRBJ1-2, with TRBD1 identical over 9 bases. CDR3 size: 12 residues. J was trimmed by 8 bases and V by 8 bases; bases with no gene match: 6. CDR3 nucleotides: TGTGCCAGCGGACTACAGGGGGCGGGCTACACCTTC. This gives the protein CASGLQGAGYTF.

This chain joins TRBV18 and TRBJ1-1; D remains ambiguous. The germline CDR1 and CDR2 sequences are KGHSH and LQKENI. The CDR3 runs 13 residues. V was cut by 4 bases and J by 4 bases, with 10 bases left in between. The CDR3 coding sequence is TGTGCCAGCTCACTGGAGGAGCCCACTGAAGCTTTCTTT. Translating it yields CASSLEEPTEAFF.

The V and J genes are TRBV6-5 and TRBJ2-3; TRBD1 matches 7 bases. V was clipped by 6 bases and J by 6 bases; unmatched bases: 9. The V gene's germline CDR1 is MNHEY and CDR2 SVGAGI. This CDR3 region has 14 residues. This chain's CDR3 is CASSFDRVLDTQYF. The CDR3 nucleotides are TGTGCCAGCAGCTTCGACAGGGTTCTGGATACGCAGTATTTT.

The chain carries TRBV19 and TRBJ1-5; TRBD1 aligns across 7 bases. The CDR3 has 14 amino acids. V was clipped by 8 bases and J by 5 bases; unmatched bases: 9. CDR1 LNHDA and CDR2 SQIVND come from the germline V gene (reference sequence). CDR3 in amino acids: CASATGPLDQPQHF. The CDR3 DNA sequence: TGTGCCAGTGCGACAGGGCCCCTCGATCAGCCCCAGCATTTT.

V and J are TRBV29-1 and TRBJ1-4; D may be TRBD1 (5 bases). The germline CDR1 and CDR2 sequences are SQVTM and ANQGSEA. The CDR3 runs 14 residues. Trimming removed 3 bases at V and 7 bases at J, with 15 bases between. As DNA, the CDR3 is TGCAGCGTTGAGGGGGGGAGCGGAGGTGAAAAACTGTTTTTT. The encoded protein is CSVEGGSGGEKLFF.

The V gene is TRBV4-1, the J gene TRBJ2-1; D ambiguous. This CDR3 is built from 15 residues. Trimming pared 4 bases from V and 10 bases from J, leaving 20 bases between. Germline CDR1 MGHRA, CDR2 YSYEKL. The CDR3 region is CASSPLFGQEKEQFF. The CDR3 nucleotides read TGCGCCAGCAGCCCCCTCTTTGGGCAGGAAAAGGAGCAGTTCTTC.

The chain recombines TRBV5-1 with TRBJ1-4, with 10 bases that match TRBD1. Germline V gene data show CDR1 as SGHRS and CDR2 as YFSETQ. V gave up 4 bases and J gave up 5 bases; unmatched junction bases: 8. The CDR3 length is 16 residues. The DNA of the CDR3 is TGCGCCAGCAGCCCCAGTCCGGGACAGGGGAATGAAAAACTGTTTTTT. Its translation is CASSPSPGQGNEKLFF.

The rearrangement joins TRBV25-1 to TRBJ1-4; 7 bases line up with TRBD1. Germline V lookup: CDR1 MGHDK, CDR2 SYGVNS. This CDR3 has 14 amino acids. After removal of 2 bases from V and 5 bases from J, the junction contained 2 bases not matched to a gene. DNA for the CDR3: TGTGCCAGCAGTGAAAGAGGGGGCAATGAAAAACTGTTTTTT. It yields the protein CASSERGGNEKLFF. Full variable domain (missing parts from reference TRBV25-1 and TRBJ1-4): EADIYQTPRYLVIGTGKKITLECSQTMGHDKMYWYQQDPGMELHLIHYSYGVNSTEKGDLSSESTVSRIRTEHFPLTLESARPSHTSQYLCASSERGGNEKLFFGSGTQLSVL.

The chain joins TRBV4-3 to TRBJ1-6; 10 bases map to TRBD1. V shed 1 base and J 9 bases; nucleotides not matched to a gene: 6. Germline CDR1 LGHNA, CDR2 YSLEER. This CDR3 comprises 16 residues. The CDR3 nucleotides read TGCGCCAGCAGCCAAGCCTCAGACAGGGGGCCTTCACCCCTCCACTTT. Protein sequence: CASSQASDRGPSPLHF.

This clone occurred once. This chain links TRBV5-4 with TRBJ2-1; D perhaps matches TRBD1 (6 bases). Between the trimmed V and J ends, which lost 0 bases and 1 base, there was a span of 11 bases. The CDR3 runs to 16 residues. Germline-derived CDR1 and CDR2 are SGHNT and YYREEE (reference sequence). This CDR3 is CASSLGGPPSYNEQFF. The CDR3 DNA reads TGTGCCAGCAGCTTGGGGGGGCCCCCTTCCTACAATGAGCAGTTCTTC.

The rearrangement joins TRBV27 to TRBJ2-2; 7 bases align to TRBD2. The CDR3 has 16 amino acids. Germline trimming cut 0 bases from V and 2 bases from J; bases unmatched to any gene: 3. The germline CDR1 and CDR2 sequences are MNHEY and SMNVEV (reference sequence). Here the CDR3 reads CASSLSGGLNTGELFF. DNA for the CDR3: TGTGCCAGCAGTTTATCCGGGGGGTTAAACACCGGGGAGCTGTTTTTT.

The V and J genes are TRBV7-9 and TRBJ2-5, with TRBD2 matching 8 bases. Germline V CDR1 and CDR2: SEHNR, FQNEAQ (reference sequence). The length of the CDR3 is 16 residues. V lost 0 bases and J lost 3; bases outside the gene matches: 6. Here the CDR3 DNA reads TGTGCCAGCAGCTTAGCCGGCGGGGGGTTAAAAGAGACCCAGTACTTC. Its protein is CASSLAGGGLKETQYF.